This is a list of T cell receptor beta chains from one sample in a study of blood T cell repertoires in COVID-19. Sequenced by immunoSEQ multiplex PCR; TCRdb stores in-frame clones only, minus some. The sample shows 400,000 to 550,000 clones, around nine tenths of them seen only once. Sequencing used PBMCs or T cells enriched from blood (not recorded which). The receptors derive from a woman under 30 with acute COVID-19. Each CDR3 is given with its conserved first and last residue. A D gene is named only where the DNA matches it firmly. Expanded clones get a size class; other rows say once, few or many, or leave the size out.

j_call d_call clone_size v_call cdr3_aa cdr3_nt
TRBJ1-2 TRBD1 few TRBV4-1 CASSRINRGDGYTF TGCGCCAGCAGCCGAATTAACAGGGGGGATGGCTACACCTTC
TRBJ2-3 . once TRBV28 CASSLTSNQSTDTQYF TGTGCCAGCAGTTTAACTAGCAATCAGAGCACAGATACGCAGTATTTT
TRBJ2-2 . . TRBV5-8 CASSLSPRAGELFF TGTGCCAGCAGCTTGTCCCCCCGCGCCGGGGAGCTGTTTTTT
TRBJ2-1 TRBD2 . TRBV3-1/TRBV3-2 CASGRTGGPNNEQFF TGTGCCAGCGGAAGAACGGGGGGGCCTAACAATGAGCAGTTCTTC
TRBJ1-4 . once TRBV4-3 CASSQGTGENEKLFF TGCGCCAGCAGCCAAGGCACGGGGGAGAATGAAAAACTGTTTTTT
TRBJ2-7 TRBD2 . TRBV3-1/TRBV3-2 CASSQSRAGGAYEQYF TGTGCCAGCAGCCAAAGTCGGGCGGGGGGAGCCTACGAGCAGTACTTC
TRBJ2-3 TRBD2 . TRBV5-1 CASSPTGTSRSTDTQYF TGCGCCAGCAGCCCTACCGGGACTAGCCGGAGCACAGATACGCAGTATTTT
TRBJ2-7 TRBD1 . TRBV3-1/TRBV3-2 CASSQPGQGPYEQYF TGTGCCAGCAGCCAGCCGGGACAGGGACCCTACGAGCAGTACTTC
TRBJ1-2 TRBD1 . TRBV7-2 CASSLAGTGTGYTF TGTGCCAGCAGCTTAGCGGGGACAGGGACTGGCTACACCTTC
TRBJ2-1 TRBD2 . TRBV15 CATSRGRLAGVGSEQFF TGTGCCACCAGCAGAGGGAGACTAGCGGGAGTAGGGAGTGAGCAGTTCTTC
TRBJ2-1 . . TRBV2 CASSGPGSSINEQFF TGTGCCAGCAGCGGACCGGGATCATCCATCAATGAGCAGTTCTTC
TRBJ2-5 TRBD1 . TRBV28 CATRDRPAETQYF TGTGCCACACGGGACAGGCCTGCGGAGACCCAGTACTTC
TRBJ1-1 . . TRBV20-1 CSATTVSEAFF TGCAGTGCTACTACAGTCTCTGAAGCTTTCTTT
TRBJ2-1 TRBD2 . TRBV7-2 CASEASAGVYEQFF TGTGCCAGCGAGGCCTCGGCGGGAGTCTATGAGCAGTTCTTC
TRBJ2-5 TRBD1 . TRBV6-1 CASSELGQGGETQYF TGTGCCAGCAGTGAACTGGGACAGGGTGGGGAGACCCAGTACTTC
TRBJ2-3 TRBD2 . TRBV10-3 CAISEAGTRLTDTQYF TGTGCCATCAGCGAAGCCGGGACTAGGCTCACAGATACGCAGTATTTT
TRBJ2-6 TRBD1 . TRBV19 CASSGQGVAGANVLTF TGTGCCAGTAGTGGACAGGGGGTAGCTGGGGCCAACGTCCTGACTTTC
TRBJ2-5 . . TRBV28 CASSSPAFTKETQYF TGTGCCAGCAGTTCGCCCGCGTTTACCAAAGAGACCCAGTACTTC
TRBJ1-5 . . TRBV19 CASTRRESNQPQHF TGTGCCAGTACACGACGGGAAAGCAATCAGCCCCAGCATTTT
TRBJ1-6 TRBD1 . TRBV4-3 CASSQGTGGRGSPLHF TGCGCCAGCAGCCAAGGCACAGGGGGAAGGGGTTCACCCCTCCACTTT
TRBJ1-5 . medium-sized TRBV29-1 CSPVRRGSQYQPQHF TGCAGCCCCGTCCGACGAGGGTCCCAATATCAGCCCCAGCATTTT
TRBJ2-7 . . TRBV10-1 CATKCATIGSGAPSDEQYF TGCGCCACCAAATGTGCAACCATAGGATCGGGAGCCCCGTCGGACGAGCAGTACTTC
TRBJ1-5 TRBD1 . TRBV6-4 CASRGQGEFHQPQHF TGTGCCAGCAGAGGACAGGGGGAATTCCATCAGCCCCAGCATTTT
TRBJ1-3 . . TRBV7-2 CASSLSSISGNTIYF TGTGCCAGCAGCTTATCCAGTATCTCTGGAAACACCATATATTTT
TRBJ2-1 TRBD1 . TRBV7-6 CASSPGTGINEQFF TGTGCCAGCAGCCCGGGGACAGGGATCAATGAGCAGTTCTTC
TRBJ2-5 TRBD1 . TRBV7-2 CASSSMAGQATKTQYF TGTGCCAGCAGCTCCATGGCGGGACAGGCAACAAAGACCCAGTACTTC
TRBJ2-7 . . TRBV7-8 CASSLAGGSGYEQYF TGTGCCAGCAGCTTAGCAGGCGGGTCTGGCTACGAGCAGTACTTC
TRBJ2-5 . . TRBV27 CASSFWGSGTQYF TGTGCCAGCAGTTTCTGGGGAAGCGGGACCCAGTACTTC
TRBJ1-2 . . TRBV19 CASSTTGSGYTF TGTGCCAGTAGTACGACGGGGAGTGGCTACACCTTC
TRBJ1-1 . . TRBV7-9 CASSSGQNTEAFF TGTGCCAGCAGCTCGGGACAGAACACTGAAGCTTTCTTT
TRBJ2-7 . . TRBV5-8 CASIIGRTVSYEQYF TGTGCCAGCATTATCGGAAGGACTGTCTCCTACGAGCAGTACTTC
TRBJ2-7 TRBD2 . TRBV27 CASSLVFGRAYEQYF TGTGCCAGCAGTTTAGTATTCGGGAGGGCCTACGAGCAGTACTTC
TRBJ1-4 TRBD1 once TRBV29-1 CSVPEQGASEKLFF TGCAGCGTTCCTGAACAGGGGGCTTCTGAAAAACTGTTTTTT
TRBJ2-1 . once TRBV5-1 CASSLGQISYNEQFF TGCGCCAGCAGCTTGGGACAGATCTCCTACAATGAGCAGTTCTTC
TRBJ1-1 . . TRBV2 CASSADRSEAFF TGTGCCAGCAGTGCTGACAGGTCTGAAGCTTTCTTT
TRBJ2-7 TRBD1 . TRBV6-2/TRBV6-3 CASSLLTGRIYEQYF TGTGCCAGCAGCCTTTTGACAGGGAGAATCTACGAGCAGTACTTC
TRBJ1-4 . . TRBV28 CASSLELNKLFF TGTGCCAGCAGTTTGGAGCTGAACAAACTGTTTTTT
TRBJ1-1 . . TRBV5-1 CASSQTIRGAEAFF TGCGCCAGCAGCCAAACTATAAGGGGCGCTGAAGCTTTCTTT
TRBJ1-5 . . TRBV6-5 CANNLTARNQPQHF TGTGCCAACAACCTTACAGCACGCAATCAGCCCCAGCATTTT
TRBJ2-3 TRBD2 once TRBV7-9 CASSLFSSGNTDTQYF TGTGCCAGCAGCTTATTTTCTAGCGGAAACACAGATACGCAGTATTTT
TRBJ2-6 . . TRBV15 CATSSRGLAGANVLTF TGTGCCACCAGCAGTAGGGGACTGGCTGGGGCCAACGTCCTGACTTTC
TRBJ1-5 . . TRBV3-1/TRBV3-2 CASSQALGNQPQHF TGTGCCAGCAGCCAGGCTCTGGGCAATCAGCCCCAGCATTTT
TRBJ2-1 . . TRBV27 CASARGLLYNEQFF TGTGCCAGCGCCCGGGGACTCCTATACAATGAGCAGTTCTTC
TRBJ2-1 . . TRBV19 CASSMSLAKTNEQFF TGTGCCAGCAGTATGAGTCTAGCTAAAACCAATGAGCAGTTCTTC
TRBJ1-5 TRBD1 . TRBV18 CASSPPGTGVVGQPQHF TGTGCCAGCTCACCACCCGGGACAGGGGTGGTTGGTCAGCCCCAGCATTTT
TRBJ1-1 TRBD1 . TRBV5-1 CASTAGQNVFVAEAFF TGCGCCAGCACCGCGGGACAGAATGTATTTGTAGCTGAAGCTTTCTTT
TRBJ1-2 . . TRBV11-2 CASSLGRSDYGYTF TGTGCCAGCAGCTTAGGGAGAAGTGACTATGGCTACACCTTC
TRBJ1-1 TRBD1 . TRBV19 CASSTQGAGTEAFF TGTGCCAGTAGTACGCAGGGGGCAGGCACTGAAGCTTTCTTT
TRBJ1-2 TRBD1 . TRBV30 CAWSVADRGPLNYGYTF TGTGCCTGGAGTGTAGCGGACAGGGGGCCTCTTAACTATGGCTACACCTTC
TRBJ2-5 . once TRBV21-1 CASSGWGLVGRTQQETQYF TGTGCCAGCAGCGGCTGGGGGCTTGTCGGGCGGACGCAACAAGAGACCCAGTACTTC
TRBJ2-3 TRBD2 . TRBV6-2/TRBV6-3 CASSPGLVGADTQYF TGTGCCAGCAGCCCTGGACTAGTAGGGGCAGATACGCAGTATTTT
TRBJ2-5 TRBD2 . TRBV4-3 CASSVGSGGEETQYF TGCGCCAGCAGCGTGGGTAGCGGGGGGGAGGAGACCCAGTACTTC